Listed here is a single TCR beta chain. No antigen is known for it. The data belong to a study of T-cell memory formation after mild COVID-19. Study-wide results and caveats: The study found balanced CD4/CD8 in clones contracting day 15 to 85 and a CD4+ lean in later expanders. Mainly CM and EM harbored the contracting CD4+ clones; mainly EMRA harbored the CD8+ ones.

5'RACE with constant-segment primers built TCRalpha and TCRbeta cDNA libraries with UMIs. TCRdb re-analysed the 5' RACE reads in MiXCR, keeping a single row per CDR3 protein. The table records fewer than 450,000 distinct CDR3 sequences, around 24% of them present only once. The sequence was collected from an adult woman who had mild COVID-19 (a few samples of this study predate the infection). Cell type and time point are not known. Sequencing was done on a sample of PBMCs or a T cell subset sorted from them (not recorded which).

CDR3 sequence: CAWSGGVAETQYF. The CDR3, as DNA: TGTGCCTGGAGCGGGGGAGTCGCAGAGACCCAGTACTTC. The V gene is TRBV30, the J gene TRBJ2-5; tentatively, D is TRBD2 (6 bases). Trimming left V 3 bases short and J 4 bases short, with 12 bases between. CDR3 size: 13 residues. Per germline, CDR1 GTSNPN and CDR2 SVGIG (reference sequence).